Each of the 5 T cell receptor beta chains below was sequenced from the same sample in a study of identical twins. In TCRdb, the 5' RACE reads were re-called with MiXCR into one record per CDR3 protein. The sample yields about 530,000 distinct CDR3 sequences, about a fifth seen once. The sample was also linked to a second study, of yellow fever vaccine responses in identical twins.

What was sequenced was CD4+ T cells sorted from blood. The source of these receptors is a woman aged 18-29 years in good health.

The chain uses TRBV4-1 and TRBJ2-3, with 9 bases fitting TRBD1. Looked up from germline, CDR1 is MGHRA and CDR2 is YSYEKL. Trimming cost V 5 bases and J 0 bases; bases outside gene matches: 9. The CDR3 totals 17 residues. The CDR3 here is CASSGQGYPLSTDTQYF. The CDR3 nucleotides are TGCGCCAGCAGCGGACAGGGGTATCCGTTGAGCACAGATACGCAGTATTTT.

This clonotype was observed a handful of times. Written as DNA, the CDR3 is TGTGCCACCAACAGGGGAGAACGGGAGACCCAGTACTTC. As protein: CATNRGERETQYF. The chain employs TRBV15 and TRBJ2-5; the match to TRBD1 covers 7 bases. CDR1 is LNHNV and CDR2 is YYDKDF in the germline V gene (reference sequence). V gave up 7 bases and J gave up 5 bases; unmatched junction bases: 7. The CDR3 is 13 amino acids.

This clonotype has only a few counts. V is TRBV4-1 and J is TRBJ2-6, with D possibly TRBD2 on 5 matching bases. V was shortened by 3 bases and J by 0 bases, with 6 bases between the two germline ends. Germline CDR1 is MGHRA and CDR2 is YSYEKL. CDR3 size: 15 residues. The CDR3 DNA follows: TGCGCCAGCAGCCATGGGAGCTCTGGGGCCAACGTCCTGACTTTC. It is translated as CASSHGSSGANVLTF.

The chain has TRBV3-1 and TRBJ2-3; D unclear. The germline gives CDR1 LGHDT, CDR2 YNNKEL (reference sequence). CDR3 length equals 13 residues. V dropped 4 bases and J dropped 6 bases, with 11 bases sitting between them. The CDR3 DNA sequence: TGTGCCAGCAGCCGCCAGACTCCGGATACGCAGTATTTT. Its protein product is CASSRQTPDTQYF.

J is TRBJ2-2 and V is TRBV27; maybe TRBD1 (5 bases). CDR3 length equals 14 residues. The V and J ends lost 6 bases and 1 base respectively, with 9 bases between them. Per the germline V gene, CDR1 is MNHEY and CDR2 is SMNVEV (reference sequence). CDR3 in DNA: TGTGCCAGCAGGCCCACAGGGAACACCGGGGAGCTGTTTTTT. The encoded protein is CASRPTGNTGELFF.